The 25 T cell receptor beta chains below were found in one sample sequenced in a study of metastatic and nonmetastatic thyroid tumors. TCRdb re-clonotyped the PCR reads via MiXCR. The sample has over 20,000 clones; approximately 30% are singletons. Patients had received no treatment of any kind before thyroid surgery. Sequencing was performed on blood. These receptors originate from a female donor with papillary thyroid cancer or a benign thyroid nodule (not recorded which). Some clones in this sample may be carry-over from other donors' samples.

In its sample, this clone was seen a few times. This sequence joins TRBV6-2 or TRBV6-3 and TRBJ1-5; D is unclear. V was shortened by 2 bases and J by 11 bases, with 7 bases between the two germline ends. The CDR3 length is 11 residues. The germline V gene has CDR1 MNHEY and CDR2 SVGEGT. The DNA for the CDR3 is TGTGCCAGCAGTTACGGCTACGCCCAGCATTTT. Translated, it gives CASSYGYAQHF.

The sample holds many counts of this clone. A much larger clone differs from this one at a single base, so this may be a read error. The V gene is TRBV20-1, the J gene TRBJ2-1; 8 bases match TRBD2. CDR3 length: 14 amino acids. Trimming cost V 1 base and J 7 bases; bases outside gene matches: 6. Germline V gene lookup returns CDR1 DFQATT and CDR2 SNEGSKA (reference sequence). The CDR3 region has the DNA TGCAGTGCTAGAGTCGCGACTAGCGTAAATGAGCAGTTCTTC. Translation: CSARVATSVNEQFF.

This clone appeared many times. The V and J genes are TRBV6-2 or TRBV6-3 and TRBJ1-5, with 11 bases that match TRBD1. The CDR3 is made up of 17 amino acids. The J segment lost 3 bases and the V segment lost 2 bases, leaving 6 bases of the junction unmatched. Germline CDR1 and CDR2: MNHEY and SVGEGT. The CDR3 is CASSYKGTGGSNQPQHF. DNA of the CDR3: TGTGCCAGCAGTTACAAGGGGACAGGGGGGTCCAATCAGCCCCAGCATTTT.

This clone came up many times. The J gene is TRBJ2-7, the V gene TRBV12-3 or TRBV12-4; 8 bases map to TRBD1. Losses at the gene ends were 3 bases for V and 7 bases for J; bases not matched to a gene: 11. The CDR3 spans 15 residues. CDR3 coding DNA: TGTGCCAGCAGTTTTTCCGGGACAGGTCTTAGGGAGCAGTACTTC. This codes for CASSFSGTGLREQYF.

The chain recombines TRBV6-2 or TRBV6-3 with TRBJ2-3, with D possibly called TRBD1 or TRBD2 (6 bases each). The ends were cut back, 3 bases at V and 4 bases at J, with 17 bases in the middle. This CDR3 is 16 amino acids long. Germline V gene lookup returns CDR1 MNHEY and CDR2 SVGEGT. CDR3 in amino acids: CASSYGGGPSADTQYF. In DNA form, the CDR3 reads TGTGCCAGCAGTTATGGAGGGGGGCCAAGCGCAGATACGCAGTATTTT.

The chain employs TRBV20-1 and TRBJ2-7; 11 nucleotides line up with TRBD2. Germline V CDR1 and CDR2: DFQATT, SNEGSKA (reference sequence). With V trimmed by 7 bases and J by 3 bases, 5 bases remained unmatched. This CDR3 is 13 amino acids long. Here the CDR3 DNA reads TGCAGTGTTCCCGGGACTAGCGGCTACGAGCAGTACTTC. Amino acid sequence: CSVPGTSGYEQYF.

This clone has a count of ten or more. The V call is TRBV5-6, the J call TRBJ1-6; 7 nucleotides line up with TRBD1. Looked up from germline, CDR1 is SGHDT and CDR2 is YYEEEE. This CDR3 is built from 15 residues. Trimming removed 3 bases from V and 9 bases from J; junction bases left unmatched: 9. The CDR3 sequence: CASSSRTGDTSPLHF. CDR3 nucleotide sequence: TGTGCCAGCAGCTCTCGAACAGGGGACACTTCACCCCTCCACTTT. Drawing the rest from reference TRBV5-6 and TRBJ1-6, the complete variable domain is DAGVTQSPTHLIKTRGQQVTLRCSPKSGHDTVSWYQQALGQGPQFIFQYYEEEERQRGNFPDRFSGHQFPNYSSELNVNALLLGDSALYLCASSSRTGDTSPLHFGNGTRLTVT.

Details on this clone: Germline and junction disagree at one end, which may indicate a read error. The DNA for the CDR3 is TGTCCCAGAACCAAAACAGGGTTCCAAGAGACCCAGTACTTC. Its translation: CPRTKTGFQETQYF. The chain couples TRBV6-1 to TRBJ2-5; D is perhaps TRBD1 (6 bases). In germline, CDR1 is MNHNS, CDR2 SASEGT. The CDR3 consists of 14 residues.

V usage is TRBV11-2 and J usage is TRBJ2-7, with 10 nucleotides matching TRBD2. CDR1 and CDR2 (germline): SGHAT, FQNNGV. This CDR3 has 15 residues. The J segment lost 3 bases and the V segment lost 5 bases, leaving 7 bases of the junction unmatched. The CDR3 nucleotides are TGTGCCAGCAGCACCCGGGCTAGCGGGAGCTACGAGCAGTACTTC. Amino acids: CASSTRASGSYEQYF.

This clone was detected many times. J is TRBJ2-3 and V is TRBV11-1; TRBD2 might be the D (6 bases). Per the germline V gene, CDR1 is SGHAT and CDR2 is FQDESV (reference sequence). Trimming removed 5 bases from V and 4 bases from J, with 13 bases in between. The CDR3 spans 14 residues. The CDR3 loop is CASSPGLSSDTQYF. The CDR3 DNA is TGTGCCAGCAGCCCGGGACTTAGTTCAGATACGCAGTATTTT.

This clone was found many times. The chain joins TRBV12-3 or TRBV12-4 to TRBJ2-6; tentatively, D is TRBD1 or TRBD2 (6 bases each). This CDR3 has 17 amino acids. The V gene lost 4 bases and the J gene lost 6 bases, with 19 bases spanning the gap. The CDR3, as DNA: TGTGCCAGCAGTTACTATTTAGGGGGGCGTGAGGCCAACGTCCTGACTTTC. Its translation is CASSYYLGGREANVLTF.

This clone appeared many times. V gene TRBV30 combines with J gene TRBJ2-1; D perhaps matches TRBD1 (5 bases). V lost 5 bases, J lost 10 bases, and 9 bases lay in between. This CDR3 spans 10 amino acids. In germline, CDR1 is GTSNPN, CDR2 SVGIG (reference sequence). DNA of the CDR3: TGTGCCTGGGGGGCCAGAGAGCAGTTCTTC. Translation gives CAWGAREQFF.

The chain recombines TRBV5-1 with TRBJ1-2; perhaps TRBD1 as D (6 bases). The CDR3 consists of 13 residues. Trimming removed 5 bases at V and 7 bases at J, with 15 bases between. CDR1 is SGHRS, CDR2 YFSETQ, per germline. The CDR3 DNA follows: TGCGCCAGCAGGGGGACACAAGAAAGTGGCTACACCTTC. Translated, it gives CASRGTQESGYTF.

The chain employs TRBV5-1 and TRBJ2-1, with TRBD1 identical over 11 bases. The length of the CDR3 is 14 residues. Germline CDR1 and CDR2: SGHRS and YFSETQ. The trim removed 4 bases at V and 5 bases at J, leaving 2 bases unmatched. The CDR3 DNA reads TGCGCCAGCAGCCGGGACAGGGGGGACAATGAGCAGTTCTTC. This sequence encodes CASSRDRGDNEQFF.

This clone turned up a few times. The J gene is TRBJ1-2, the V gene TRBV28; no clear D. Germline assignment: CDR1 MDHEN and CDR2 SYDVKM. V shed 6 bases and J shed 0 bases, with 2 bases lying between them. CDR3 length: 11 amino acids. The CDR3 region has the DNA TGTGCCAGCAGCTCTAACTATGGCTACACCTTC. Translating it yields CASSSNYGYTF.

This clone was seen more than once but under ten times. V and J are TRBV2 and TRBJ2-7; 7 bases fit TRBD1. Germline values: CDR1 SNHLY, CDR2 FYNNEI. With V trimmed by 4 bases and J by 2 bases, 8 bases remained unmatched. This CDR3 region has 15 residues. CDR3 bases: TGTGCCAGCAGTGGGCGATACAGGGGAACCTACGAGCAGTACTTC. Protein product: CASSGRYRGTYEQYF.

This clone has a count of ten or more. This chain joins TRBV7-2 and TRBJ2-1; 12 bases agree with TRBD2. The CDR3 is made up of 16 amino acids. Trimming removed 4 bases from V and 7 bases from J; junction bases left unmatched: 8. Germline V gene data show CDR1 as SGHTA and CDR2 as FQGNSA. CDR3 residues: CASSSPSGRGVNEQFF. For the CDR3, the DNA is TGTGCCAGCAGCTCTCCTAGCGGGAGGGGGGTGAATGAGCAGTTCTTC.

By share of the sample, this clone is medium-sized. V usage is TRBV20-1 and J usage is TRBJ2-3; no definite D call. The germline V gene has CDR1 DFQATT and CDR2 SNEGSKA (reference sequence). V gave up 7 bases and J gave up 3 bases, with 11 bases separating them. This CDR3 has 12 amino acids. CDR3 protein: CSGIGLTDTQYF. The CDR3 DNA is TGCAGTGGAATTGGGTTAACAGATACGCAGTATTTT.

This clone was counted at least ten times. This rearrangement joins TRBV6-2 or TRBV6-3 to TRBJ2-3; 7 bases match TRBD1. With V trimmed by 8 bases and J by 6 bases, 20 bases remained unmatched. The germline V gene encodes CDR1 MNHEY and CDR2 SVGEGT. The CDR3 has 17 residues. In nucleotides, the CDR3 is TGTGCCAGCTCCACAGCCCGAACAGGGAGAGGGGGCGATACGCAGTATTTT. Translating gives CASSTARTGRGGDTQYF.

In this sample, this clone turned up many times. CDR3 residues: CASSLVTALADEQYF. Here the CDR3 DNA reads TGTGCCAGCAGTTTAGTCACAGCTTTGGCGGACGAGCAGTACTTC. J is TRBJ2-7 and V is TRBV12-3 or TRBV12-4, with unresolved D. This CDR3 comprises 15 residues. Trimming shortened V by 1 base and J by 5 bases, and 15 bases separated the two germline ends.

Judged by abundance, this clone is medium-sized. The chain has TRBV20-1 and TRBJ1-5, with a weak D call TRBD1 (6 bases). The CDR3 length is 13 residues. The germline V gene has CDR1 DFQATT and CDR2 SNEGSKA (reference sequence). The V and J ends lost 2 bases and 5 bases respectively, with 10 bases between them. CDR3 coding DNA: TGCAGTGCTAGAAACAGGGTGGATCAGCCCCAGCATTTT. This encodes CSARNRVDQPQHF.

In its sample, this clone was seen a few times. V gene TRBV28 combines with J gene TRBJ2-7, with 11 bases lining up with TRBD2. The CDR3 is 15 residues long. V gave up 6 bases and J gave up 0 bases; unmatched junction bases: 4. Germline CDR1 and CDR2: MDHEN and SYDVKM. For the CDR3, the DNA is TGTGCCAGCAGCGCTAGCGGGAGGAGCTCCTACGAGCAGTACTTC. It yields the protein CASSASGRSSYEQYF.

Many counts were recorded for this clone. The rearrangement links TRBV5-6 to TRBJ1-4; D is perhaps TRBD1 (5 bases). The CDR3 is made up of 14 amino acids. Germline CDR1 and CDR2: SGHDT and YYEEEE. Trimming removed 2 bases from V and 4 bases from J, with 9 bases in between. DNA for the CDR3: TGTGCCAGCAGCTTTAGACAGAATAATGAAAAACTGTTTTTT. Its protein is CASSFRQNNEKLFF.

A note on this clone: The junction does not match germline at one end; this may be a read error. V and J are TRBV6-5 and TRBJ1-5; the D is unclear. CDR3 length: 14 residues. Germline CDR1 and CDR2: MNHEY and SVGAGI. CDR3 sequence reads: CASSFCFINQPQNF. The CDR3 DNA is TGTGCCAGCAGTTTCTGCTTTATCAATCAGCCCCAGAATTTT.

The table lists this clone with many counts. CDR3 in DNA: TGTGCCAGCAGCGTGCAGGTAGCGGGAGGCGACATTCAGTACTTC. Translation gives CASSVQVAGGDIQYF. The rearrangement uses TRBV5-4 and TRBJ2-4; 10 nucleotides align to TRBD2. The CDR3 is made up of 15 amino acids. Germline V gene lookup returns CDR1 SGHNT and CDR2 YYREEE (reference sequence). V gave up 4 bases and J gave up 8 bases; unmatched junction bases: 9.